This T cell receptor beta chain was sequenced for a study of CD8+ T cells in alopecia areata. About the research overall: The duration of tofacitinib was 6 to 18 months, with 6 months off drug afterward.

As for this clone: The antigen remains undetermined.

Study results and caveats: Persistence in scalp and blood during tofacitinib was observed for many expanded lesional clones. In scalp, tofacitinib significantly decreased clonality and expanded CD8+ clones among the top 100.

RNA was extracted and reverse transcribed into cDNA as the sequencing template. Libraries were prepared by immunoSEQ multiplex PCR; TCRdb keeps only in-frame clonotypes and omits some of them. The data hold around 100,000 clones, with 60% to 80% observed a single time. The treatment is: oral pan-JAK inhibitor, 5-10 mg twice daily. Collected material from alopecia areata patients comprised lesional scalp punch biopsies and peripheral blood. The germline CDR1 and CDR2 sequences are LNHDA and SQIVND (reference sequence). Trimming pared 6 bases from V and 0 bases from J, leaving 8 bases between. The CDR3 extends over 13 amino acids.

This chain links TRBV19 with TRBJ1-1; D is possibly TRBD1 (5 bases). The specimen was CD8+ T cells sorted from blood, collected at week 44, from a patient treated with tofacitinib. The sequence derives from a human donor with alopecia areata. The CDR3 DNA sequence: TGTGCCAGTAGCGACAGTATGAACACTGAAGCTTTCTTT. Translated: CASSDSMNTEAFF.